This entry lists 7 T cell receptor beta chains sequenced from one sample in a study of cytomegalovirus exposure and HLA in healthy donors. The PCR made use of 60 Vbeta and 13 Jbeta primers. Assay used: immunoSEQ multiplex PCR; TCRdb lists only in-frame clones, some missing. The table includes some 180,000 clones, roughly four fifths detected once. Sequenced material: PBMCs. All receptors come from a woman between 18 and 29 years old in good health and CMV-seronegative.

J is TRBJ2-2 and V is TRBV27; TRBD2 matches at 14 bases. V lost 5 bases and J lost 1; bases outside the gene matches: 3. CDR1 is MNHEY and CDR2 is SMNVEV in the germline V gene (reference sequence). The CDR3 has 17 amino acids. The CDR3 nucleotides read TGTGCCAGCAGTCCGGGGACTAGCGGGAGGAACACCGGGGAGCTGTTTTTT. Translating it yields CASSPGTSGRNTGELFF.

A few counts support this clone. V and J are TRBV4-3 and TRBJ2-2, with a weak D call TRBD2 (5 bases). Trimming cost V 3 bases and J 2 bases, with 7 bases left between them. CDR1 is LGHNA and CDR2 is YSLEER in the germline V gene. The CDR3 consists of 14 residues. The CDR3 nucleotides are TGCGCCAGCAGCCATGGACTTAACACCGGGGAGCTGTTTTTT. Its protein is CASSHGLNTGELFF.

The chain's CDR3 is CAISESKRSNREAFF. The CDR3 coding sequence is TGTGCCATCAGTGAGTCCAAACGCTCTAACCGTGAAGCTTTCTTT. This chain joins TRBV10-3 and TRBJ1-1; D remains ambiguous. The CDR3 spans 15 residues. The V end lost 0 bases, the J end lost 7 bases, and 15 bases lay between the germline ends. Germline assignment: CDR1 ENHRY and CDR2 SYGVKD.

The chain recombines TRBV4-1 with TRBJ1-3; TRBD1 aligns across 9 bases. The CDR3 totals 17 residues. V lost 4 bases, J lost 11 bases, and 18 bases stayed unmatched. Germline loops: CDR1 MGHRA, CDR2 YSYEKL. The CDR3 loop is CASSPSGTGPSRNAIYF. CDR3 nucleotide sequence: TGCGCCAGCAGCCCCTCCGGGACAGGGCCCTCCCGGAACGCCATATATTTT.

CDR3 sequence reads: CASSLQGSVLEAFF. CDR3 nucleotide sequence: TGTGCCAGCAGCTTACAGGGGAGCGTCTTAGAGGCTTTCTTT. The chain links TRBV11-3 to TRBJ1-1, with a weak D call TRBD1 (6 bases). V lost 2 bases and J lost 11, with 18 bases in between. The CDR3 has 14 residues. Germline values: CDR1 SGHNT, CDR2 YENEEA.

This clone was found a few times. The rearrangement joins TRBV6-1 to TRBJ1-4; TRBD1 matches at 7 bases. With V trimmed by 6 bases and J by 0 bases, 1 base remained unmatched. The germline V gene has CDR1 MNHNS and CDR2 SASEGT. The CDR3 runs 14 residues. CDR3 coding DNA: TGTGCCAGCAGGACAGGGACAACTAATGAAAAACTGTTTTTT. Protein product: CASRTGTTNEKLFF.

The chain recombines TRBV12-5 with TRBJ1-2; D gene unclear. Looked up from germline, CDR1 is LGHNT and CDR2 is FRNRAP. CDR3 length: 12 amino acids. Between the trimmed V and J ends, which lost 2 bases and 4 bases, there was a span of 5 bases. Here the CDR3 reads CASGLPTYGYTF. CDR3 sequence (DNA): TGTGCTAGTGGTTTGCCTACCTATGGCTACACCTTC.